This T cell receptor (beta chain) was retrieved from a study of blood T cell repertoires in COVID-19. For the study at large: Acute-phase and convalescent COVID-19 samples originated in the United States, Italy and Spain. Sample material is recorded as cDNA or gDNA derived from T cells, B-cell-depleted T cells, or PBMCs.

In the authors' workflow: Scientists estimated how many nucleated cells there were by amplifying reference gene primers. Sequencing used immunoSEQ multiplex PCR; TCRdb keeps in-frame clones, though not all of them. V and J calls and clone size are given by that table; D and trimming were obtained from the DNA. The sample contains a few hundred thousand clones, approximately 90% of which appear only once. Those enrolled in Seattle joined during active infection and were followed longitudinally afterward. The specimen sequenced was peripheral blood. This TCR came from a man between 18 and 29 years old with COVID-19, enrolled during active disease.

CDR3 bases: TGTGCCAGCAGCTCCCGACTAGCGGCCACAGAGACCCAGTACTTC. As protein: CASSSRLAATETQYF. This rearrangement joins TRBV7-9 to TRBJ2-5, with 9 bases matching TRBD2. This CDR3 region has 15 residues. Germline V gene lookup returns CDR1 SEHNR and CDR2 FQNEAQ (reference sequence). The V and J ends lost 4 bases and 4 bases, in that order; junction bases with no gene match: 7.